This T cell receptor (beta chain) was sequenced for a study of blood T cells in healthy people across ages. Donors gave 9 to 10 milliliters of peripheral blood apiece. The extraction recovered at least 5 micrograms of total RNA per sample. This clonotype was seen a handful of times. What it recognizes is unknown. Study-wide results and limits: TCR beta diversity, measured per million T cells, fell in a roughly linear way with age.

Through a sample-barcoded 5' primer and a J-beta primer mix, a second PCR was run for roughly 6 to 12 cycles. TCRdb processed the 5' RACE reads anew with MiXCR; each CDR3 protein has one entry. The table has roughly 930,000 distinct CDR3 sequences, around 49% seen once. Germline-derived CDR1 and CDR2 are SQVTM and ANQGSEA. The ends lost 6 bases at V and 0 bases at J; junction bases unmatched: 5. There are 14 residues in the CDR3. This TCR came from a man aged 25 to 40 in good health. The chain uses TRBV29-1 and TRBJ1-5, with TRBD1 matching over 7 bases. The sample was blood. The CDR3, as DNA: TGCAGCGTGACAGGGTTTTATAGCAATCAGCCCCAGCATTTT. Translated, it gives CSVTGFYSNQPQHF.